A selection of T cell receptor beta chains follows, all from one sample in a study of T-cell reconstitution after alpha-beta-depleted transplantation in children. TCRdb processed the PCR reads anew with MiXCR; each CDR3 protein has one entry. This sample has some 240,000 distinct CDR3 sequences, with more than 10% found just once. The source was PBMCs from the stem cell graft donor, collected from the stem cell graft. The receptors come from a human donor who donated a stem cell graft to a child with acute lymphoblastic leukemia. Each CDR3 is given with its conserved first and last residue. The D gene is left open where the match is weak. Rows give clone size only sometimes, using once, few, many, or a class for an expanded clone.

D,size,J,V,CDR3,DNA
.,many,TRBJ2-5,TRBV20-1,CSARPPDGQETQYF,TGCAGTGCTAGACCCCCGGACGGCCAAGAGACCCAGTACTTC
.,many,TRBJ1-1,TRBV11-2,CASSLAGVFTEAFF,TGTGCCAGCAGCTTAGCAGGGGTATTCACTGAAGCTTTCTTT
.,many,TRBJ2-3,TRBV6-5,CASSYSRRGPDTQYF,TGTGCCAGCAGTTACTCCCGAAGGGGCCCAGATACGCAGTATTTT
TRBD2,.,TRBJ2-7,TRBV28,CASSFKREGPYEQYF,TGTGCCAGCAGTTTCAAGCGGGAGGGGCCCTACGAGCAGTACTTC
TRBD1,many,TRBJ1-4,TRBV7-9,CASSMRETGGREKLFF,TGTGCCAGCAGCATGCGGGAGACAGGGGGCAGAGAAAAACTGTTTTTT
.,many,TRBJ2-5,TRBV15,CATSRGGGRETQYF,TGTGCCACCAGCAGAGGGGGCGGGCGGGAGACCCAGTACTTC
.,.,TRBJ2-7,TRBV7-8,CASSSGDRPAYEQYF,TGTGCCAGCAGCTCCGGTGATAGACCAGCCTACGAGCAGTACTTC
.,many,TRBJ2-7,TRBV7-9,CASSEATTNEQYF,TGTGCCAGCAGCGAGGCGACAACTAACGAGCAGTACTTC
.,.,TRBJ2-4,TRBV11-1,CASSLEALLTKNIQYF,TGTGCCAGCAGCTTAGAGGCTCTTCTGACCAAAAACATTCAGTACTTC
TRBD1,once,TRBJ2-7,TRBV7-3,CASSPSDRDEQYF,TGTGCCAGCAGCCCTTCGGACAGGGACGAGCAGTACTTC
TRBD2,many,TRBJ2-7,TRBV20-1,CSARDPASGGPGLEQYF,TGCAGTGCTAGAGATCCGGCTAGCGGGGGCCCCGGGTTAGAGCAGTACTTC
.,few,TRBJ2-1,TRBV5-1,CASSISSYNEQFF,TGCGCCAGCAGCATTAGCTCCTACAATGAGCAGTTCTTC
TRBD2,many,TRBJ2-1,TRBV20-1,CSALAGPYINEQFF,TGCAGTGCCCTAGCGGGCCCGTACATCAATGAGCAGTTCTTC